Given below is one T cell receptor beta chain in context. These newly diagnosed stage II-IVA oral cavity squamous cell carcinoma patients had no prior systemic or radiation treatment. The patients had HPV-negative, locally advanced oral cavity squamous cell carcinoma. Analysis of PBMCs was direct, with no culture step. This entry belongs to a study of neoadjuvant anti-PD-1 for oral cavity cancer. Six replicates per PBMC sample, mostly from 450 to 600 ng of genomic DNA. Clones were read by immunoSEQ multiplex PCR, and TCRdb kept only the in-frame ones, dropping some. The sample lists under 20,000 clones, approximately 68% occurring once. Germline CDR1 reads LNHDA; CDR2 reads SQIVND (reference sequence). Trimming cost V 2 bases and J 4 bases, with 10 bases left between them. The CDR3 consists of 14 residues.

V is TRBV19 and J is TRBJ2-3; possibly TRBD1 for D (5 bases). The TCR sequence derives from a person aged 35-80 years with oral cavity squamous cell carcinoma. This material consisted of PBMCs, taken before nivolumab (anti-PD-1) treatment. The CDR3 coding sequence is TGTGCCAGTAGTATACAGCAGGGTCCAGATACGCAGTATTTT. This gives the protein CASSIQQGPDTQYF.